The 3 T cell receptor beta chains in this list originate from one sample, sequenced in a study of graft-versus-host responses after intestinal transplantation. The protocol was immunoSEQ multiplex PCR, while the TCRdb copy is restricted to in-frame clones and leaves out a portion. Counted here are around 19,000 clones, roughly 37% occurring once; the ten biggest clones make up about 0.9%. The starting material was alloreactive CD4+ T cells from a mixed lymphocyte reaction culture, obtained before intestinal transplant. Subset given: CFSE-low proliferating T cells sorted from approximately six-day pre-transplant mixed lymphocyte reaction (GvH or HvG direction). These receptors all come from a human patient who received an intestinal transplant.

The table lists this clone with a few counts. The V and J genes are TRBV7-3 and TRBJ2-5, with a weak D call TRBD2 (6 bases). Germline assignment: CDR1 SGHTA and CDR2 FQGTGA. The CDR3 is 14 residues long. V lost 5 bases, J lost 4 bases, and 14 bases lay in between. CDR3: CASSPRRRGETQYF. The CDR3 DNA sequence: TGTGCCAGCAGCCCTAGGCGGCGGGGAGAGACCCAGTACTTC. Supplemented by reference TRBV7-3 and TRBJ2-5, the full variable domain reads GAGVSQTPSNKVTEKGKYVELRCDPISGHTALYWYRQSLGQGPEFLIYFQGTGAADDSGLPNDRFFAVRPEGSVSTLKIQRTERGDSAVYLCASSPRRRGETQYFGPGTRLLVL.

The chain combines TRBV4-2 with TRBJ1-1, with D perhaps TRBD1 (5 bases). CDR1 and CDR2 from the germline V gene are LGHNA and YNFKEQ. CDR3 length equals 17 residues. Trimming took off 4 bases at V and 4 bases at J, with 22 bases between the two ends. In DNA, the CDR3 is TGTGCCAGCAGCCTCTACCAGGGCACTGTCGGCCGCACTGAAGCTTTCTTT. This sequence encodes CASSLYQGTVGRTEAFF.

This clone showed up just a few times. This sequence joins TRBV9 and TRBJ2-1, with 9 bases identical to TRBD1. This CDR3 region has 14 residues. Trimming cost V 0 bases and J 7 bases; bases outside gene matches: 2. The V gene's germline CDR1 is SGDLS and CDR2 YYNGEE. CDR3 sequence (DNA): TGTGCCAGCAGCGTAGACAGGGGGCGAAATGAGCAGTTCTTC. Its translation: CASSVDRGRNEQFF. Variable domain in full (rest from reference TRBV9 and TRBJ2-1): DSGVTQTPKHLITATGQRVTLRCSPRSGDLSVYWYQQSLDQGLQFLIQYYNGEERAKGNILERFSAQQFPDLHSELNLSSLELGDSALYFCASSVDRGRNEQFFGPGTRLTVL.